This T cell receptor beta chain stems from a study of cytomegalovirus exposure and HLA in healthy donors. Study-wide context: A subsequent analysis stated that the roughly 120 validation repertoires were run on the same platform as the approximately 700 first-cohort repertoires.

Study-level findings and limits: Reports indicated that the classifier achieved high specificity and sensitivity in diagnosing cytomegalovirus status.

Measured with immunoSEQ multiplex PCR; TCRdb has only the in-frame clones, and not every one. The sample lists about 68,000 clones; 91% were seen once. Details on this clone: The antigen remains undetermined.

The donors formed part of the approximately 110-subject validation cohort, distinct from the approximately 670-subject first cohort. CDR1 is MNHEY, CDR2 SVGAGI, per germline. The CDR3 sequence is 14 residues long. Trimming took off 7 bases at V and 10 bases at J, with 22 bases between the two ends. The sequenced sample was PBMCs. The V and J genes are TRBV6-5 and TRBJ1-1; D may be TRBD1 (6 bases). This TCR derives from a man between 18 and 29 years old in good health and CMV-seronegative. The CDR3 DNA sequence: TGTGCCAGCACCCCCGGCCTGGGGGCGGCCCGAGCTTTCTTT. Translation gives CASTPGLGAARAFF.